The 30 T cell receptor beta chains below all came from one sample that was sequenced in a study of shared clonotypes between healthy human individuals. Profiling relied on immunoSEQ multiplex PCR, and the TCRdb table lists in-frame clones only, not all of them. The sample lists some 2.1 million clones, 85% to 95% occurring once. The sequenced sample consisted of naive CD4+ T cells sorted from blood. Noted subset: CD45RA+ positively selected. The receptors here all came from a young man in good health.

The chain recombines TRBV20-1 with TRBJ2-7; D ambiguous. The germline V gene encodes CDR1 DFQATT and CDR2 SNEGSKA (reference sequence). The CDR3 runs 11 residues. Trimming took off 5 bases at V and 6 bases at J, with 11 bases between the two ends. In DNA, the CDR3 is TGCAGTGCTGAGGCCGGTGGCGAGCAGTACTTC. This sequence encodes CSAEAGGEQYF.

This chain connects TRBV5-4 to TRBJ2-3; the D gene could be TRBD1 or TRBD2 (5 bases each). Between the trimmed V and J ends, which lost 5 bases and 11 bases, there was a span of 15 bases. Germline CDR1 reads SGHNT; CDR2 reads YYREEE (reference sequence). The CDR3 length is 12 residues. The CDR3 DNA sequence: TGTGCCAGCAGAGAGGGGAAAGCGGAGCAGTATTTT. Amino acid sequence: CASREGKAEQYF.

This chain uses TRBV6-5 with TRBJ1-1, with TRBD1 as a possible D gene (6 bases). Germline assignment: CDR1 MNHEY and CDR2 SVGAGI. CDR3 length: 14 amino acids. V lost 4 bases and J 0 bases, leaving 9 bases between the germline ends. CDR3 nucleotide sequence: TGTGCCAGCAGTTGGACAGCCTTGAACACTGAAGCTTTCTTT. This translates into CASSWTALNTEAFF.

This sequence joins TRBV23-1 and TRBJ2-7; D possibly matches TRBD1 or TRBD2 (6 bases each). TRBV23-1 is an ORF; its function is uncertain. Trimming removed 10 bases from V and 2 bases from J, with 24 bases in between. This CDR3 contains 16 residues. In nucleotides, the CDR3 is TGCGCCACTTTTCCGGGGGCTAGCGCACACCCCTACGAGCAGTACTTC. It specifies CATFPGASAHPYEQYF.

V gene TRBV6-6 combines with J gene TRBJ1-1; unclear D gene. Trimming took off 5 bases at V and 1 base at J, with 8 bases between the two ends. The CDR3 contains 13 residues. Looked up from germline, CDR1 is MNHNY and CDR2 is SVGAGI (reference sequence). The CDR3 is CASSITENTEAFF. CDR3 bases: TGTGCCAGCAGTATAACAGAGAACACTGAAGCTTTCTTT.

This chain uses TRBV5-1 with TRBJ1-4; tentative D call: TRBD1 (5 bases). There are 15 residues in the CDR3. Trimming shortened V by 3 bases and J by 0 bases, and 9 bases separated the two germline ends. The germline V gene has CDR1 SGHRS and CDR2 YFSETQ. The CDR3 nucleotides read TGCGCCAGCAGCTGGGGACGGTCAACTAATGAAAAACTGTTTTTT. Translating gives CASSWGRSTNEKLFF.

V usage is TRBV27 and J usage is TRBJ2-2, with 7 bases that match TRBD1. This CDR3 is 17 amino acids long. Germline V lookup: CDR1 MNHEY, CDR2 SMNVEV (reference sequence). Unmatched junction bases numbered 15, after V lost 7 bases and J lost 4 bases. CDR3: CASTFFTGDRGTGELFF. CDR3 DNA sequence: TGTGCCAGCACTTTTTTCACAGGGGACCGAGGCACCGGGGAGCTGTTTTTT.

V usage is TRBV11-2 and J usage is TRBJ2-1; 7 positions match TRBD1. There are 15 residues in the CDR3. V shed 4 bases, J shed 4 bases, and the junction held 7 bases outside the gene matches. The V gene's germline CDR1 is SGHAT and CDR2 FQNNGV. The CDR3 is CASSSPGQFYNEQFF. The CDR3 bases are TGTGCCAGCAGCTCCCCGGGACAGTTTTACAATGAGCAGTTCTTC.

CDR3 loop: CASSFLGGETQYF. The CDR3 DNA is TGTGCCAGCAGTTTTCTAGGGGGAGAGACCCAGTACTTC. The V gene is TRBV2, the J gene TRBJ2-5; tentatively, D is TRBD1 (6 bases). The CDR3 runs to 13 residues. Germline CDR1 SNHLY, CDR2 FYNNEI. V lost 5 bases and J lost 4, with 11 bases in between.

This sequence joins TRBV6-1 and TRBJ2-5; 8 bases map to TRBD1. The V gene's germline CDR1 is MNHNS and CDR2 SASEGT. The V gene end was trimmed by 6 bases and the J gene end by 5 bases; junction bases not matched to a gene: 5. The CDR3 spans 13 residues. The CDR3 spells CASRPRGRETQYF. The CDR3 DNA follows: TGTGCCAGCAGACCCAGGGGGCGGGAGACCCAGTACTTC.

V and J are TRBV5-1 and TRBJ2-3; D perhaps matches TRBD2 (6 bases). The germline gives CDR1 SGHRS, CDR2 YFSETQ. The V end lost 5 bases, the J end lost 0 bases, and 13 bases lay between the germline ends. The CDR3 spans 15 residues. The CDR3 DNA follows: TGCGCCAGCAGTGGGAGGAGCGGGAGCACAGATACGCAGTATTTT. It translates to CASSGRSGSTDTQYF. The whole variable domain, filled in from reference TRBV5-1 and TRBJ2-3, reads KAGVTQTPRYLIKTRGQQVTLSCSPISGHRSVSWYQQTPGQGLQFLFEYFSETQRNKGNFPGRFSGRQFSNSRSEMNVSTLELGDSALYLCASSGRSGSTDTQYFGPGTRLTVL.

Only one count was recorded for this clone. The J gene is TRBJ2-1, the V gene TRBV2; no clear D. Germline lookup yields CDR1 SNHLY and CDR2 FYNNEI. V lost 4 bases, J lost 15 bases, and 13 bases lay in between. There are 11 residues in the CDR3. CDR3 DNA: TGTGCCAGCAGTGTAGGACCCGATGGGTTCTTC. It specifies CASSVGPDGFF.

The V and J genes are TRBV9 and TRBJ2-7, with 9 bases lining up with TRBD1. This CDR3 is built from 16 residues. V lost 0 bases and J lost 5; bases outside the gene matches: 9. CDR1 is SGDLS, CDR2 YYNGEE, per germline. The CDR3 DNA reads TGTGCCAGCAGCGTAGCTACCGGGACAGGGTTCAACGAGCAGTACTTC. Amino acid sequence: CASSVATGTGFNEQYF.

CDR3 region: CASSFARLASEQYF. CDR3 bases: TGTGCCAGCAGCTTCGCCAGACTAGCCTCCGAGCAGTACTTC. The chain has TRBV11-2 and TRBJ2-7; TRBD2 matches 7 bases. The V segment lost 3 bases and the J segment 6 bases; nucleotides outside the gene matches: 8. Germline V CDR1 and CDR2: SGHAT, FQNNGV. There are 14 residues in the CDR3.

V is TRBV4-1 and J is TRBJ2-3; tentative D call: TRBD2 (5 bases). Germline V gene data show CDR1 as MGHRA and CDR2 as YSYEKL. The CDR3 is 15 amino acids. Trimming removed 3 bases from V and 2 bases from J, with 12 bases in between. The chain's CDR3 is CASSHTEVPTDTQYF. The CDR3 region has the DNA TGCGCCAGCAGCCACACGGAGGTTCCCACAGATACGCAGTATTTT.

The chain combines TRBV6-5 with TRBJ1-2, with TRBD1 as a possible D gene (5 bases). Germline V gives CDR1 MNHEY, CDR2 SVGAGI. The ends were cut back, 4 bases at V and 2 bases at J, with 11 bases in the middle. The CDR3 loop spans 14 amino acids. Here the CDR3 DNA reads TGTGCCAGCAGTTCACCCAGGGAAAACTATGGCTACACCTTC. It encodes CASSSPRENYGYTF.

This chain links TRBV9 with TRBJ2-1, with 8 bases fitting TRBD2. Germline V CDR1 and CDR2: SGDLS, YYNGEE. The CDR3 has 15 amino acids. J was trimmed by 4 bases and V by 1 base; bases with no gene match: 4. The CDR3 DNA reads as TGTGCCAGCAGCGTAAGTAGCGGGGAATACAATGAGCAGTTCTTC. Amino acids: CASSVSSGEYNEQFF.

This chain uses TRBV5-8 with TRBJ2-1; TRBD1 matches at 9 bases. CDR3 length: 15 residues. With V trimmed by 4 bases and J by 3 bases, 5 bases remained unmatched. Germline V CDR1 and CDR2: SGHTS, YDEGEE. The CDR3 reads CASSRDRVYYNEQFF. For the CDR3, the DNA is TGTGCCAGCAGCCGGGACAGGGTGTACTACAATGAGCAGTTCTTC.

V is TRBV18 and J is TRBJ1-2; weak D call: TRBD1 (5 bases). Germline V gene sequence: CDR1 KGHSH, CDR2 LQKENI. V lost 6 bases, J lost 0 bases, and 11 bases lay in between. The CDR3 is made up of 14 amino acids. For the CDR3, the DNA is TGTGCCAGCTCCGGGGCCTCAGCTAACTATGGCTACACCTTC. It translates to CASSGASANYGYTF.

Notes on this clone: Other DNA sequences within the sample encode an identical CDR3. The J gene is TRBJ2-3, the V gene TRBV5-4, with TRBD1 as a possible D gene (5 bases). V was trimmed by 0 bases and J by 3 bases, leaving 5 bases between them. Germline V gene sequence: CDR1 SGHNT, CDR2 YYREEE (reference sequence). CDR3 size: 13 residues. CDR3 in amino acids: CASSLGTTDTQYF. The DNA for the CDR3 is TGTGCCAGCAGCTTGGGGACAACAGATACGCAGTATTTT. Complete variable domain (other parts from reference TRBV5-4 and TRBJ2-3): ETGVTQSPTHLIKTRGQQVTLRCSSQSGHNTVSWYQQALGQGPQFIFQYYREEENGRGNFPPRFSGLQFPNYSSELNVNALELDDSALYLCASSLGTTDTQYFGPGTRLTVL.

V usage is TRBV4-1 and J usage is TRBJ2-4, with 8 bases identical to TRBD2. CDR3 length equals 16 residues. The V and J ends lost 2 bases and 1 base, in that order; junction bases with no gene match: 4. Germline V lookup: CDR1 MGHRA, CDR2 YSYEKL. The DNA for the CDR3 is TGCGCCAGCAGCCAAACTAGCGGTCTGGCCAAAAACATTCAGTACTTC. Translating gives CASSQTSGLAKNIQYF.

This clone appeared a single time. In DNA form, the CDR3 reads TGCAGCGTTGGCCCTTTTACTAGTGGCTCCTACAATGAGCAGTTCTTC. Protein sequence: CSVGPFTSGSYNEQFF. The chain links TRBV29-1 to TRBJ2-1, with D maybe TRBD2 (5 bases). The CDR3 spans 16 residues. The germline V gene has CDR1 SQVTM and CDR2 ANQGSEA. V dropped 4 bases and J dropped 0 bases, with 16 bases sitting between them.

The chain couples TRBV6-5 to TRBJ2-7, with 8 bases lining up with TRBD2. CDR1 is MNHEY, CDR2 SVGAGI, per germline. This CDR3 region has 15 residues. V lost 6 bases and J lost 2; bases outside the gene matches: 9. Written as DNA, the CDR3 is TGTGCCAGCAGACCGGGGGGGTCTGGCACCTACGAGCAGTACTTC. Translating gives CASRPGGSGTYEQYF.

The rearrangement links TRBV15 to TRBJ2-1, with D unresolved. CDR1 and CDR2 (germline): LNHNV, YYDKDF (reference sequence). This CDR3 spans 14 amino acids. The V and J ends lost 8 bases and 0 bases respectively, with 11 bases between them. CDR3 nucleotide sequence: TGTGCCACCGCGAAGCCAGGCTCCTACAATGAGCAGTTCTTC. Translated, it gives CATAKPGSYNEQFF.

This clone was found once. The rearrangement joins TRBV11-2 to TRBJ2-2, with 7 nucleotides matching TRBD2. Per germline, CDR1 SGHAT and CDR2 FQNNGV. V shed 5 bases and J 5 bases; nucleotides not matched to a gene: 14. There are 17 residues in the CDR3. The CDR3: CASSRWEGSGGTGELFF. CDR3 nucleotides: TGTGCCAGCAGCCGGTGGGAGGGAAGCGGAGGGACCGGGGAGCTGTTTTTT.

V and J are TRBV30 and TRBJ2-3; 14 bases agree with TRBD2. Trimming cost V 2 bases and J 1 base; bases outside gene matches: 2. The length of the CDR3 is 16 residues. Germline CDR1 and CDR2: GTSNPN and SVGIG (reference sequence). This chain's CDR3 is CAWSRGLAGGTDTQYF. The CDR3 DNA follows: TGTGCCTGGAGTCGGGGACTAGCGGGGGGCACAGATACGCAGTATTTT.

The V gene is TRBV4-2, the J gene TRBJ2-5, with 8 bases lining up with TRBD2. The CDR3 is 16 residues long. V was clipped by 1 base and J by 2 bases; unmatched bases: 6. The V gene's germline CDR1 is LGHNA and CDR2 YNFKEQ. CDR3 in amino acids: CASSQGPRGGQETQYF. CDR3 DNA sequence: TGTGCCAGCAGCCAAGGGCCTCGGGGGGGTCAAGAGACCCAGTACTTC.

The DNA of the CDR3 is TGTGCCAGCAGCGTAGGTGAGACAGGGGCAAATCAGCCCCAGCATTTT. It translates to CASSVGETGANQPQHF. V usage is TRBV9 and J usage is TRBJ1-5, with 8 bases lining up with TRBD1. The V gene end was trimmed by 0 bases and the J gene end by 4 bases; junction bases not matched to a gene: 6. The CDR3 contains 16 residues. The V gene's germline CDR1 is SGDLS and CDR2 YYNGEE.

On this clone itself: This sample includes further DNA sequences coding for the same CDR3. The chain has TRBV4-1 and TRBJ1-2; D is uncertain. V lost 5 bases, J lost 5 bases, and 12 bases lay in between. CDR1 is MGHRA, CDR2 YSYEKL, per germline. This CDR3 is built from 13 residues. The CDR3 is CASSSSPAYGYTF. DNA for the CDR3: TGCGCCAGCAGCTCAAGCCCAGCTTATGGCTACACCTTC.

This chain uses TRBV29-1 with TRBJ2-2; TRBD1 aligns across 11 bases. V lost 5 bases and J lost 4; bases outside the gene matches: 3. Germline values: CDR1 SQVTM, CDR2 ANQGSEA. The CDR3 loop spans 14 amino acids. This chain's CDR3 is CSVRTGGTTGELFF. The CDR3 DNA reads as TGCAGCGTTCGGACAGGGGGCACCACCGGGGAGCTGTTTTTT.